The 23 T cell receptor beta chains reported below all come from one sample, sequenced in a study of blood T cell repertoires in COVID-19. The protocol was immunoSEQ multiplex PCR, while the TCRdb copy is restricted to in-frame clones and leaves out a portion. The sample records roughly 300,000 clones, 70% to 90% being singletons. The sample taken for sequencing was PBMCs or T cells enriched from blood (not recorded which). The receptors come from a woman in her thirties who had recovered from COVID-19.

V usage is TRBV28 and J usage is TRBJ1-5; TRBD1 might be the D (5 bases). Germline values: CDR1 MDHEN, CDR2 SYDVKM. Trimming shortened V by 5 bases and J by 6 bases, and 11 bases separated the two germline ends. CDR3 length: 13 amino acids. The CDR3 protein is CASSRGVGQPQHF. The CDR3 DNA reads TGTGCCAGCAGTAGGGGTGTTGGTCAGCCCCAGCATTTT.

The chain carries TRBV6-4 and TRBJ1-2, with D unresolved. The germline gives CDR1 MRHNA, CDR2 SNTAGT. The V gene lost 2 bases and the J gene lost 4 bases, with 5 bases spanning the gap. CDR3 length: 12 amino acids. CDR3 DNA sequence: TGTGCCAGCAGTGACGGACTCTATGGCTACACCTTC. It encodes CASSDGLYGYTF.

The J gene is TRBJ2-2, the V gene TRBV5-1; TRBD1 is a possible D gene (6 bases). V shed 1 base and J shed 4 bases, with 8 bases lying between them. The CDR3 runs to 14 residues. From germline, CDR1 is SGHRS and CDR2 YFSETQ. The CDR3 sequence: CASSLPGATGELFF. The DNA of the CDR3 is TGCGCCAGCAGCTTGCCAGGGGCCACCGGGGAGCTGTTTTTT. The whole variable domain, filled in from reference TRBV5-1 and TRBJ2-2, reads KAGVTQTPRYLIKTRGQQVTLSCSPISGHRSVSWYQQTPGQGLQFLFEYFSETQRNKGNFPGRFSGRQFSNSRSEMNVSTLELGDSALYLCASSLPGATGELFFGEGSRLTVL.

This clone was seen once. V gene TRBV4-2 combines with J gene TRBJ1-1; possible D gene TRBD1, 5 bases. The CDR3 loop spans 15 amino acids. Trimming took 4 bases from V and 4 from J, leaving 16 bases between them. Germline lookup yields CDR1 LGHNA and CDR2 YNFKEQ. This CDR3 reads CASSPAGGVGTEAFF. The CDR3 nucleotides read TGTGCCAGCAGCCCGGCTGGGGGGGTTGGCACTGAAGCTTTCTTT.

CDR3 DNA: TGTGCCAGACAGATCGGTAATGAGCAGTACTTC. Amino acid sequence: CARQIGNEQYF. V is TRBV2 and J is TRBJ2-7; no clear D. The CDR3 is 11 amino acids. V was pared by 9 bases and J by 7 bases, with 13 bases between. Germline V gene lookup returns CDR1 SNHLY and CDR2 FYNNEI.

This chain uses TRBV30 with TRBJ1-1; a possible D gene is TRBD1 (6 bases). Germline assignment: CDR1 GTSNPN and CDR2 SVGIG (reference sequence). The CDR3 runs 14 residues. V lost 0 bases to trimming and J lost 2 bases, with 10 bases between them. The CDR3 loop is CAWSVLRGNTEAFF. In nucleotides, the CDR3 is TGTGCCTGGAGTGTTCTCAGGGGAAACACTGAAGCTTTCTTT.

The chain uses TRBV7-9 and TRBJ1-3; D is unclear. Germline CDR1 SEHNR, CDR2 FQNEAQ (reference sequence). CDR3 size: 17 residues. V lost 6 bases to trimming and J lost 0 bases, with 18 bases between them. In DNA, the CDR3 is TGTGCCAGCAGGCGGGTCGGTGGCAGGAACTCTGGAAACACCATATATTTT. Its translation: CASRRVGGRNSGNTIYF.

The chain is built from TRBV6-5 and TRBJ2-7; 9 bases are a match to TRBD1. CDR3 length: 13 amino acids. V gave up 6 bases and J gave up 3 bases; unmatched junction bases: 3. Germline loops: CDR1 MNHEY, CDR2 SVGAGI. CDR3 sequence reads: CASRGTGLYEQYF. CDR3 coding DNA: TGTGCCAGCAGGGGGACAGGGCTCTACGAGCAGTACTTC.

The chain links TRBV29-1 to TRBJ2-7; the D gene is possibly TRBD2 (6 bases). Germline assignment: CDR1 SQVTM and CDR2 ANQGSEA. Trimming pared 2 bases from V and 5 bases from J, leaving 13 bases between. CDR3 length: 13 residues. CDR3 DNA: TGCAGCGTTGAACCGGTTTCTAGCGACGAGCAGTACTTC. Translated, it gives CSVEPVSSDEQYF.

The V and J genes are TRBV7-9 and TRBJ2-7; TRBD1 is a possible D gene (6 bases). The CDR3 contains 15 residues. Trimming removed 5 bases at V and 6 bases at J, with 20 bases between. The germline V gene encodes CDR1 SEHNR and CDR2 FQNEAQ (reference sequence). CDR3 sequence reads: CASSHRDIDSPEQYF. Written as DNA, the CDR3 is TGTGCCAGCAGCCACCGGGACATAGACTCCCCCGAGCAGTACTTC.

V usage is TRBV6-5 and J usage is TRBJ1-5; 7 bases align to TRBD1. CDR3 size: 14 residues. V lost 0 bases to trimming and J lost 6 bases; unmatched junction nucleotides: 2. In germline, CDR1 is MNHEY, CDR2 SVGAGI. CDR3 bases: TGTGCCAGCAGTTACTCGGGACAGCGTCAGCCCCAGCATTTT. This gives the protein CASSYSGQRQPQHF.

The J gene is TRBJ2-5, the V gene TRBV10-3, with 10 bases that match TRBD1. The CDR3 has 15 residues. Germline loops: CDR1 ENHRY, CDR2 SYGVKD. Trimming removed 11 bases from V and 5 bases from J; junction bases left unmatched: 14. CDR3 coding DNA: TGTGCCGCAGCGAACCCGACAGGGGGCGCGGAGACCCAGTACTTC. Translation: CAAANPTGGAETQYF.

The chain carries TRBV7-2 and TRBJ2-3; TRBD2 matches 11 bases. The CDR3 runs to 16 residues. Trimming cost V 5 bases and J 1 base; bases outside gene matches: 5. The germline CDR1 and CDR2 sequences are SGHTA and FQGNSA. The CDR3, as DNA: TGTGCCAGCAGCCCCCCGGGACTAGCGGGCACAGATACGCAGTATTTT. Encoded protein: CASSPPGLAGTDTQYF.

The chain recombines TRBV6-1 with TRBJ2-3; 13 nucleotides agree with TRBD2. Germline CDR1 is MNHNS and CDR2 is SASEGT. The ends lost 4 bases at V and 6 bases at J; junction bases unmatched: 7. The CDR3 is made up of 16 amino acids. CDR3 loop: CASSGPLAGGPDTQYF. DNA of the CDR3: TGTGCCAGCAGTGGACCACTAGCGGGGGGGCCCGATACGCAGTATTTT.

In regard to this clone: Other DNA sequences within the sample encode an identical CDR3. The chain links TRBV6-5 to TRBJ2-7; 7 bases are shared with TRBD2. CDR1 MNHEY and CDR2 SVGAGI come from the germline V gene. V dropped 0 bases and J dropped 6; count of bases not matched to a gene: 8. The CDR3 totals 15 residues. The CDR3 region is CASSYSRAGGGEQYF. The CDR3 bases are TGTGCCAGCAGTTACTCGAGGGCTGGGGGGGGCGAGCAGTACTTC.

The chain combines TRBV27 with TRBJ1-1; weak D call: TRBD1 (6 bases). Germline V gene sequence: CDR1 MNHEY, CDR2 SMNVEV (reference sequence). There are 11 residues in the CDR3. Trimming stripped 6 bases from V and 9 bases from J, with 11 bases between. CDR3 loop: CASSRDKKAFF. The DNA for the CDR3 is TGTGCCAGCAGCAGGGACAAAAAAGCTTTCTTT.

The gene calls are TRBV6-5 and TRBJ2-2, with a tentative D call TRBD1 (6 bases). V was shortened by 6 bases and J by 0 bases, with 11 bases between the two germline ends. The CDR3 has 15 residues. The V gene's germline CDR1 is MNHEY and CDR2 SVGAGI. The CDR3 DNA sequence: TGTGCCAGCAGGCGGACAGTACCGAACACCGGGGAGCTGTTTTTT. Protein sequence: CASRRTVPNTGELFF.

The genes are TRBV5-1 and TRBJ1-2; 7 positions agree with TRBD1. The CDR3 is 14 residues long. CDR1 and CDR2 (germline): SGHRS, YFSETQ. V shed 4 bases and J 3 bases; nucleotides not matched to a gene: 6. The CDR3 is CASSLGQEDYGYTF. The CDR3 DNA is TGCGCCAGCAGCCTAGGACAGGAGGACTATGGCTACACCTTC.

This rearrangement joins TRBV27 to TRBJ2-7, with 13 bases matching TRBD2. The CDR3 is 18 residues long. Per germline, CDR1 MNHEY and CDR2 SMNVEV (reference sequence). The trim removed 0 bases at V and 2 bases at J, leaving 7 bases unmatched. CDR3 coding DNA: TGTGCCAGCAGTTTATCGGGAGGACTAGCGGGGGCAACCTACGAGCAGTACTTC. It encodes CASSLSGGLAGATYEQYF.

Written as DNA, the CDR3 is TGTGCCAGCAGTGTGGGGGACAGCGAAAAACTGTTTTTT. Encoded protein: CASSVGDSEKLFF. The rearrangement uses TRBV2 and TRBJ1-4, with TRBD1 matching over 7 bases. The CDR3 runs 13 residues. J gave up 8 bases and V 4 bases, and 4 bases lay outside the gene matches. Germline V lookup: CDR1 SNHLY, CDR2 FYNNEI.

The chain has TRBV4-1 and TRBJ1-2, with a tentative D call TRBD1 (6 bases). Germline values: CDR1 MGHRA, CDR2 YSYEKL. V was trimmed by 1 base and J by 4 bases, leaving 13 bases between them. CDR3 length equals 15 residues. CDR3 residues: CASSQATGYPYGYTF. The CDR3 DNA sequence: TGCGCCAGCAGCCAAGCCACAGGGTATCCCTATGGCTACACCTTC.

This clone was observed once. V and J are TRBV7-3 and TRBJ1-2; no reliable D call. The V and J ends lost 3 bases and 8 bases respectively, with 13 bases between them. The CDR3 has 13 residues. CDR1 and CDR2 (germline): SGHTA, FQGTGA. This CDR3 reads CASSLNTGAGYTF. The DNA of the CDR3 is TGTGCCAGCAGCTTGAACACGGGTGCAGGCTACACCTTC.

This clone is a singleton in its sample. CDR3: CSVAPGPGNTIYF. The CDR3 DNA is TGCAGCGTCGCCCCGGGTCCTGGAAACACCATATATTTT. The V gene is TRBV29-1, the J gene TRBJ1-3; D is undetermined. Germline-derived CDR1 and CDR2 are SQVTM and ANQGSEA. The CDR3 totals 13 residues. Trimming left V 6 bases short and J 2 bases short, with 11 bases between. Full variable domain (missing parts from reference TRBV29-1 and TRBJ1-3): SAVISQKPSRDICQRGTSLTIQCQVDSQVTMMFWYRQQPGQSLTLIATANQGSEATYESGFVIDKFPISRPNLTFSTLTVSNMSPEDSSIYLCSVAPGPGNTIYFGEGSWLTVV.